Sequencing of this T cell receptor beta chain was carried out in a study of monozygotic twins with inflammatory bowel disease. Broader study findings: Healthy twins shared more clonotypes with others than IBD patients, most markedly active ones. Distinction of different T cell subtypes was not possible.

An amount of approximately 3,500 ng of total RNA was used for each TCR library. TCRdb reprocessed the 5' RACE reads, keeping one entry per CDR3 protein, no DNA. This listing includes 300,000 to 400,000 distinct CDR3 sequences. As for this clonotype: The antigen is undetermined.

The CDR3 totals 15 residues. The chain carries TRBV12-3 or TRBV12-4 and TRBJ1-2; without DNA, the TCRdb call of TRBD1 cannot be checked. The receptor comes from a human donor with ulcerative colitis or Crohn's disease, or a healthy co-twin of an affected twin (not recorded which). The sequenced material came from blood. CDR3 residues: CASSLARQGARGYTF.